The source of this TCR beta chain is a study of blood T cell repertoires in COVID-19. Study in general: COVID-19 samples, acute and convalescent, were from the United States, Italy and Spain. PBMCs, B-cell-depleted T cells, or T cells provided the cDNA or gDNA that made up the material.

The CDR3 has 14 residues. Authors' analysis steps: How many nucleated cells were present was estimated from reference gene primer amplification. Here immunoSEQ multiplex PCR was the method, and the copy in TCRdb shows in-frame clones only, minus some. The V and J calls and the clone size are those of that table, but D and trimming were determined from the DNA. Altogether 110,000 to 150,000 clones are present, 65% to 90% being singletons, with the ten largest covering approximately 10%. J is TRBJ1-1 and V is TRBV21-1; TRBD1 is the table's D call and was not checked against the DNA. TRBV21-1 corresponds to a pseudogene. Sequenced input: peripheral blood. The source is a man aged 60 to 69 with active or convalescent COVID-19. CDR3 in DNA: TGTGCCAGCAGCGAAAACAGGGGAAACACTGAAGCTTTCTTT. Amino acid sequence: CASSENRGNTEAFF.